The T cell receptor beta chain under discussion was sequenced for a study of blood T cell repertoires in COVID-19. Per germline, CDR1 LGHDT and CDR2 YNNKEL (reference sequence). There are 15 residues in the CDR3. Between the trimmed V and J ends, which lost 1 base and 1 base, there was a span of 10 bases. Method: immunoSEQ multiplex PCR; TCRdb's copy keeps in-frame clones and lacks some. The sample gives roughly 28,000 clones, roughly 91% of which show up once; about 4.9% is in the top ten. The rearrangement links TRBV3-1 (or the pseudogene TRBV3-2) to TRBJ1-1; D is undetermined. The sequence was collected from a man aged 65-85 years with active COVID-19. Sequenced sample: peripheral blood. Here the CDR3 reads CASSQGLHTNTEAFF. CDR3 nucleotide sequence: TGTGCCAGCAGCCAAGGGTTACATACGAACACTGAAGCTTTCTTT.